These 20 T cell receptor beta chains came from one sample sequenced in a study of regulatory T cells in long-lasting Graves disease. Time point defined: newly diagnosed GD, antithyroid drugs for less than 3 months. Extracted PBMC RNA gave rise to the TCR library. Assembly of TCR beta libraries relied on iRepertoire HTBI primers together with Arm-PCR of CDR3 regions. Using its own MiXCR run on the multiplex PCR reads, TCRdb lists one record per CDR3 protein. The table records about 620,000 distinct CDR3 sequences, around 15% of them present only once. A further study also used this sample, focusing on T cells in Graves' hyperthyroidism and ophthalmopathy.

The material was peripheral blood mononuclear cells (PBMCs), obtained at new diagnosis, from a patient treated with antithyroid drugs. These receptors all come from a woman in her twenties or thirties with Graves disease.

This clonotype has at least ten counts. This sequence joins TRBV29-1 and TRBJ1-1, with D maybe TRBD1 (5 bases). CDR3 length: 12 residues. Germline-derived CDR1 and CDR2 are SQVTM and ANQGSEA. The germline V and J ends were trimmed by 4 bases and 11 bases, with 17 bases remaining between them. CDR3 sequence: CSVVGRDVDAFF. Written as DNA, the CDR3 is TGCAGCGTTGTAGGCAGGGATGTAGACGCTTTCTTT.

The J gene is TRBJ2-5, the V gene TRBV5-1; tentative D call: TRBD2 (6 bases). The length of the CDR3 is 15 residues. Trimming removed 3 bases at V and 9 bases at J, with 21 bases between. CDR1 is SGHRS and CDR2 is YFSETQ in the germline V gene. For the CDR3, the DNA is TGCGCCAGCAGCTCGGGAGTAAGTCCAAATAGGGCCCAGTACTTC. Translating gives CASSSGVSPNRAQYF.

V and J are TRBV18 and TRBJ1-6; D ambiguous. V was clipped by 4 bases and J by 0 bases, with 10 bases between them. The V gene's germline CDR1 is KGHSH and CDR2 LQKENI. The length of the CDR3 is 16 residues. The DNA of the CDR3 is TGTGCCAGCTCACGTTCCCAGAGCTCCTATAATTCACCCCTCCACTTT. This sequence encodes CASSRSQSSYNSPLHF.

The table lists this clonotype with many counts. CDR3 bases: TGTGCCAGCAGTCGAGTCGGCAATCAGCCCCAGCATTTT. Protein product: CASSRVGNQPQHF. V and J are TRBV12-3 or TRBV12-4 and TRBJ1-5; no clear D gene. The CDR3 runs to 13 residues. V lost 5 bases to trimming and J lost 2 bases, with 7 bases between them.

This clonotype was observed at least ten times. The chain has TRBV12-3 or TRBV12-4 and TRBJ1-2; 7 bases map to TRBD1. The CDR3 is made up of 15 amino acids. Germline trimming cut 2 bases from V and 3 bases from J; bases unmatched to any gene: 6. CDR3 sequence: CASSLRQGGDYGYTF. CDR3 nucleotides: TGTGCCAGCAGTTTACGACAGGGTGGTGACTATGGCTACACCTTC.

This clonotype was counted a few times. The chain couples TRBV4-1 to TRBJ2-1; 7 bases line up with TRBD2. Per germline, CDR1 MGHRA and CDR2 YSYEKL. V lost 0 bases and J lost 0; bases outside the gene matches: 5. The CDR3 runs to 17 residues. In nucleotides, the CDR3 is TGCGCCAGCAGCCAAGAGGGACTAACTAGCTCCTACAATGAGCAGTTCTTC. It specifies CASSQEGLTSSYNEQFF.

This clonotype was observed a handful of times. This may be a read error, as it is one base from a much larger clone. The CDR3 loop reads CSATGLAAYNEQFF. The CDR3 DNA reads as TGCAGTGCTACAGGACTAGCGGCCTACAATGAGCAGTTCTTC. The rearrangement uses TRBV20-1 and TRBJ2-1, with 10 bases fitting TRBD2. With 4 bases clipped from V and 2 bases from J, the junction kept 2 bases outside the gene matches. CDR3 size: 14 residues. The germline CDR1 and CDR2 sequences are DFQATT and SNEGSKA (reference sequence).

V and J are TRBV30 and TRBJ2-7; maybe TRBD2 (6 bases). Germline CDR1 reads GTSNPN; CDR2 reads SVGIG (reference sequence). The germline V and J ends were trimmed by 1 base and 4 bases, with 20 bases remaining between them. This CDR3 has 16 amino acids. The CDR3 loop reads CAWSDFGTGDEYEQYF. CDR3 nucleotides: TGTGCCTGGAGTGATTTTGGGACGGGGGACGAATACGAGCAGTACTTC.

This clonotype was seen at least ten times. The rearrangement uses TRBV28 and TRBJ2-1, with no clear D. Germline V CDR1 and CDR2: MDHEN, SYDVKM. V was pared by 7 bases and J by 0 bases, with 10 bases between. This CDR3 region has 14 residues. The CDR3 reads CASNPWASYNEQFF. For the CDR3, the DNA is TGTGCCAGCAACCCGTGGGCCTCCTACAATGAGCAGTTCTTC.

In its sample, this clonotype was seen many times. The CDR3 bases are TGTGCCAGCAGTTTCGCCAGGGGATCCTACAATGAGCAGTTCTTC. Translated: CASSFARGSYNEQFF. The chain recombines TRBV27 with TRBJ2-1, with a possible D match to TRBD1 (6 bases). This CDR3 is 15 amino acids long. The germline V gene encodes CDR1 MNHEY and CDR2 SMNVEV (reference sequence). Trimming pared 3 bases from V and 1 base from J, leaving 10 bases between.

CDR3 loop: CATLIYHGQEEICGYTF. DNA of the CDR3: TGTGCCACCCTAATCTACCATGGACAGGAAGAAATATGTGGCTACACCTTC. The rearrangement uses TRBV24-1 and TRBJ1-2; 7 bases are shared with TRBD1. This CDR3 region has 17 residues. Germline V CDR1 and CDR2: KGHDR, SFDVKD. V lost 9 bases to trimming and J lost 7 bases; unmatched junction nucleotides: 22.

This clonotype was seen more than once but under ten times. Mismatch with germline at one junction end may stem from a read error. This chain joins TRBV5-1 and TRBJ1-1, with 7 bases aligning to TRBD1. The germline gives CDR1 SGHRS, CDR2 YFSETQ. This CDR3 is built from 15 residues. The CDR3 DNA is TGCGCCAGCAGCCTACGACAGGGTGGCCCCACTGAAACTTTCTTT. Translated: CASSLRQGGPTETFF. Together with reference TRBV5-1 and TRBJ1-1, the CDR3 gives the full variable domain: KAGVTQTPRYLIKTRGQQVTLSCSPISGHRSVSWYQQTPGQGLQFLFEYFSETQRNKGNFPGRFSGRQFSNSRSEMNVSTLELGDSALYLCASSLRQGGPTETFFGQGTRLTVV.

This clonotype has more than one count but fewer than ten. The chain carries TRBV9 and TRBJ1-6; D not certain. The V gene's germline CDR1 is SGDLS and CDR2 YYNGEE. The CDR3 consists of 13 residues. The ends were cut back, 0 bases at V and 9 bases at J, with 7 bases in the middle. The CDR3 DNA sequence: TGTGCCAGCAGCGTAGGGGAGGGTTCACCCCTCCACTTT. Translated, it gives CASSVGEGSPLHF.

There are many counts of this clonotype. The rearrangement uses TRBV6-5 and TRBJ2-7, with unresolved D. Germline V lookup: CDR1 MNHEY, CDR2 SVGAGI. This CDR3 region has 13 residues. V was pared by 2 bases and J by 11 bases, with 16 bases between. The CDR3 sequence: CASSYKGGPRKYF. For the CDR3, the DNA is TGTGCCAGCAGTTACAAGGGTGGGCCGAGGAAGTACTTC.

The table lists this clonotype with a few counts. The chain uses TRBV25-1 and TRBJ1-2; a weak D match, TRBD1 (5 bases). The length of the CDR3 is 12 residues. Between the trimmed V and J ends, which lost 4 bases and 8 bases, there was a span of 11 bases. Germline CDR1 reads MGHDK; CDR2 reads SYGVNS. The CDR3 DNA reads as TGTGCCAGCAGTGCTGCAGGGCAGGGCTACACCTTC. Its translation: CASSAAGQGYTF.

This clonotype was detected many times. The gene calls are TRBV2 and TRBJ1-5; D might be TRBD1 (5 bases). The CDR3 covers 15 residues. V was clipped by 6 bases and J by 6 bases, with 18 bases between them. Germline V gives CDR1 SNHLY, CDR2 FYNNEI. The CDR3 sequence: CASRTDGGKRQPQHF. The CDR3 region has the DNA TGTGCCAGCAGGACTGATGGGGGTAAACGTCAGCCCCAGCATTTT.

On this clonotype: The junction departs from germline at one end; a sequencing error may be responsible. V and J are TRBV6-1 and TRBJ2-7, with TRBD2 as a possible D gene (6 bases). This CDR3 is built from 17 residues. Germline CDR1 is MNHNS and CDR2 is SASEGT. CDR3 DNA: TGTGCCGGCAGTGACGCGTCGGCGGGGAGGCGTTCCTACGAGCAGTACTTC. Amino acid sequence: CAGSDASAGRRSYEQYF.

This clonotype was detected once. The V call is TRBV11-2, the J call TRBJ2-5; a weak D match, TRBD1 (6 bases). CDR3 length: 14 amino acids. CDR1 is SGHAT and CDR2 is FQNNGV in the germline V gene. V was shortened by 3 bases and J by 4 bases, with 12 bases between the two germline ends. The CDR3 DNA reads TGTGCCAGCAGCTTTGACAGGTCTCGAGAGACCCAGTACTTC. Translating gives CASSFDRSRETQYF.

This clonotype appeared a few times. This sequence joins TRBV2 and TRBJ1-6; TRBD1 aligns across 9 bases. V lost 6 bases to trimming and J lost 2 bases; unmatched junction nucleotides: 2. Germline lookup yields CDR1 SNHLY and CDR2 FYNNEI. The CDR3 is 15 amino acids. The CDR3 nucleotides read TGTGCCAGCAGACAGGGGGCCACCTATAATTCACCCCTCCACTTT. It is translated as CASRQGATYNSPLHF.

This clonotype occurred a few times. CDR3: CASSLRPGQGLNGYTF. In nucleotides, the CDR3 is TGTGCCAGCAGTTTACGCCCGGGACAGGGATTAAATGGCTACACCTTC. The V call is TRBV28, the J call TRBJ1-2, with 9 bases fitting TRBD1. Germline loops: CDR1 MDHEN, CDR2 SYDVKM. This CDR3 contains 16 residues. V was clipped by 2 bases and J by 6 bases; unmatched bases: 10.